A single sample is the source of the 29 T cell receptor beta chains below, sequenced in a study of blood T cell repertoires in COVID-19. Generated by immunoSEQ multiplex PCR, the TCRdb table keeps only in-frame clones and is missing some. The sample holds 250,000 or so clones; around nine tenths are singletons and the top ten take 8.8%. The material sequenced was PBMCs or T cells enriched from blood (not recorded which). The receptor source for this set is a man in his forties or fifties who had recovered from COVID-19.

This chain uses TRBV7-8 with TRBJ1-6; TRBD1 is a possible D gene (5 bases). Trimming left V 6 bases short and J 10 bases short, with 10 bases between. The CDR3 extends over 12 amino acids. CDR1 is SGHVS, CDR2 FQNEAQ, per germline. CDR3 in amino acids: CASSQQESPLHF. The CDR3 region has the DNA TGTGCCAGCAGTCAACAGGAGTCACCCCTCCACTTT.

The rearrangement uses TRBV29-1 and TRBJ2-7, with D tentatively TRBD1 (5 bases). Trimming removed 5 bases from V and 6 bases from J, with 20 bases in between. The CDR3 covers 14 residues. Per germline, CDR1 SQVTM and CDR2 ANQGSEA. As DNA, the CDR3 is TGCAGCGTTACCACCTGGGGCAACGTAGGCGAGCAGTACTTC. This gives the protein CSVTTWGNVGEQYF.

V is TRBV7-2 and J is TRBJ2-1; D gene unclear. The CDR3 totals 14 residues. Trimming took off 1 base at V and 6 bases at J, with 10 bases between the two ends. The germline V gene encodes CDR1 SGHTA and CDR2 FQGNSA. The CDR3, as DNA: TGTGCCAGCAGCTTAGGACAAACTCGCAATGAGCAGTTCTTC. Residues: CASSLGQTRNEQFF.

This clone has just one count. The J gene is TRBJ2-5, the V gene TRBV7-9; 10 bases line up with TRBD1. Per germline, CDR1 SEHNR and CDR2 FQNEAQ (reference sequence). The CDR3 is 16 amino acids. Unmatched junction bases numbered 11, after V lost 5 bases and J lost 5 bases. CDR3 residues: CASSDRTGGMGETQYF. The CDR3 nucleotides read TGTGCCAGCAGCGATAGGACAGGGGGAATGGGGGAGACCCAGTACTTC.

CDR3 loop: CASSWTGFDNSPLHF. The CDR3 coding sequence is TGTGCCAGCAGCTGGACAGGGTTTGATAATTCACCCCTCCACTTT. The genes are TRBV6-5 and TRBJ1-6; 8 bases match TRBD1. The CDR3 totals 15 residues. Germline CDR1 reads MNHEY; CDR2 reads SVGAGI. V lost 6 bases, J lost 5 bases, and 6 bases stayed unmatched.

The chain carries TRBV12-5 and TRBJ2-5, with 7 bases that match TRBD2. CDR1 and CDR2 from the germline V gene are LGHNT and FRNRAP. CDR3 length: 16 amino acids. V was clipped by 1 base and J by 2 bases; unmatched bases: 7. As DNA, the CDR3 is TGTGCTAGTGGTTTGGACAATAGCGGGCCACAAGAGACCCAGTACTTC. Translating it yields CASGLDNSGPQETQYF.

CDR3: CASSPRDRSYEQYF. As DNA, the CDR3 is TGTGCCAGCAGTCCCAGGGACAGGTCCTACGAGCAGTACTTC. This chain links TRBV28 with TRBJ2-7; 8 bases fit TRBD1. Germline lookup yields CDR1 MDHEN and CDR2 SYDVKM. This CDR3 has 14 residues. Germline trimming cut 5 bases from V and 1 base from J; bases unmatched to any gene: 4.

The rearrangement uses TRBV6-5 and TRBJ1-4; TRBD1 matches 7 bases. Per germline, CDR1 MNHEY and CDR2 SVGAGI. This CDR3 region has 16 residues. Unmatched junction bases numbered 9, after V lost 1 base and J lost 7 bases. The CDR3 is CASSYYSTQGGEKLFF. The CDR3 nucleotides read TGTGCCAGCAGTTACTATAGTACCCAGGGGGGTGAAAAACTGTTTTTT.

This chain links TRBV7-2 with TRBJ1-1, with 7 nucleotides matching TRBD1. The CDR3 is 15 amino acids. The germline CDR1 and CDR2 sequences are SGHTA and FQGNSA. V shed 1 base, J shed 7 bases, and the junction held 9 bases outside the gene matches. The CDR3 protein is CASSLVRDSYIEAFF. The DNA of the CDR3 is TGTGCCAGCAGCTTAGTTAGGGACAGCTACATTGAAGCTTTCTTT. Combining the CDR3 with reference TRBV7-2 and TRBJ1-1 gives the whole variable domain GAGVSQSPSNKVTEKGKDVELRCDPISGHTALYWYRQSLGQGLEFLIYFQGNSAPDKSGLPSDRFSAERTGGSVSTLTIQRTQQEDSAVYLCASSLVRDSYIEAFFGQGTRLTVV.

The CDR3 DNA sequence: TGTGCCATCAGCCAGGGGGGCAATCAGCCCCAGCATTTT. Amino acids: CAISQGGNQPQHF. V usage is TRBV10-3 and J usage is TRBJ1-5; TRBD1 aligns across 7 bases. The CDR3 contains 13 residues. V was pared by 6 bases and J by 2 bases, with 1 base of the junction left unmatched. The germline V gene has CDR1 ENHRY and CDR2 SYGVKD.

There are a few counts of this clone. The chain combines TRBV18 with TRBJ1-1, with TRBD1 identical over 8 bases. This CDR3 has 15 amino acids. Germline CDR1 KGHSH, CDR2 LQKENI. Trimming at V came to 3 bases and at J to 0 bases, leaving 3 bases not matched to a gene. The DNA of the CDR3 is TGTGCCAGCTCACCTCTGGGACAGGTGAACACTGAAGCTTTCTTT. Encoded protein: CASSPLGQVNTEAFF.

The chain has TRBV10-2 and TRBJ2-7; 9 bases are a match to TRBD2. Germline V gene lookup returns CDR1 WSHSY and CDR2 SAAADI. This CDR3 has 15 residues. V shed 2 bases, J shed 5 bases, and the junction held 7 bases outside the gene matches. CDR3 DNA sequence: TGCGCCAGCAGTGAGCTGGATAGCGGGAGAGACGAGCAGTACTTC. This translates into CASSELDSGRDEQYF.

The J gene is TRBJ2-1, the V gene TRBV19; 10 positions agree with TRBD2. The V and J ends lost 3 bases and 7 bases, in that order; junction bases with no gene match: 12. Germline CDR1 reads LNHDA; CDR2 reads SQIVND (reference sequence). This CDR3 is built from 17 residues. Here the CDR3 DNA reads TGTGCCAGTAGTATGGCAGCGGGAGGGCCCCTTGGGAATGAGCAGTTCTTC. It codes for CASSMAAGGPLGNEQFF.

Only a few counts were recorded for this clone. V usage is TRBV7-8 and J usage is TRBJ1-4; TRBD1 is a possible D gene (5 bases). The CDR3 covers 16 residues. CDR1 and CDR2 from the germline V gene are SGHVS and FQNEAQ. Trimming cost V 0 bases and J 9 bases, with 17 bases left between them. In DNA form, the CDR3 reads TGTGCCAGCAGCTTAGCCCGAGCGGGGGGTCAGAAAAAACTGTTTTTT. Translation gives CASSLARAGGQKKLFF.

Here the CDR3 reads CASLRQCNQPQHF. As DNA, the CDR3 is TGTGCCAGTTTAAGACAATGCAATCAGCCCCAGCATTTT. V is TRBV19 and J is TRBJ1-5; D not certain. Trimming took 8 bases from V and 2 from J, leaving 10 bases between them. The CDR3 is 13 amino acids. The germline gives CDR1 LNHDA, CDR2 SQIVND (reference sequence).

The chain is built from TRBV28 and TRBJ2-5; 10 nucleotides align to TRBD1. Looked up from germline, CDR1 is MDHEN and CDR2 is SYDVKM. CDR3 length: 14 amino acids. The V and J ends lost 3 bases and 4 bases, in that order; junction bases with no gene match: 2. The CDR3 DNA sequence: TGTGCCAGCAGTTTTGGGGACAGGGGAGAGACCCAGTACTTC. This gives the protein CASSFGDRGETQYF.

This chain joins TRBV19 and TRBJ2-1; 7 nucleotides agree with TRBD1. The trim removed 5 bases at V and 9 bases at J, leaving 10 bases unmatched. CDR1 is LNHDA, CDR2 SQIVND, per germline (reference sequence). CDR3 size: 14 residues. Here the CDR3 DNA reads TGTGCCAGTAGTGGGAGAACAGGGGATTTTGAGCAGTTCTTC. It yields the protein CASSGRTGDFEQFF.

The chain combines TRBV9 with TRBJ2-3; D is undetermined. The CDR3 length is 15 residues. Germline assignment: CDR1 SGDLS and CDR2 YYNGEE. The V end lost 4 bases, the J end lost 0 bases, and 12 bases lay between the germline ends. The CDR3 sequence is CASSSQTISTDTQYF. CDR3 DNA: TGTGCCAGCAGCTCACAGACGATTAGCACAGATACGCAGTATTTT.

The chain employs TRBV7-9 and TRBJ1-3; tentative D call: TRBD1 (5 bases). This CDR3 spans 13 amino acids. The V gene's germline CDR1 is SEHNR and CDR2 FQNEAQ (reference sequence). The ends were cut back, 8 bases at V and 3 bases at J, with 11 bases in the middle. CDR3 loop: CASGQGNGNTIYF. The CDR3 nucleotides are TGTGCCAGCGGCCAGGGTAATGGAAACACCATATATTTT. The full variable domain, completed using reference TRBV7-9 and TRBJ1-3, is DTGVSQNPRHKITKRGQNVTFRCDPISEHNRLYWYRQTLGQGPEFLTYFQNEAQLEKSRLLSDRFSAERPKGSFSTLEIQRTEQGDSAMYLCASGQGNGNTIYFGEGSWLTVV.

The chain uses TRBV7-2 and TRBJ1-4; TRBD1 aligns across 7 bases. This CDR3 contains 15 residues. The trim removed 5 bases at V and 4 bases at J, leaving 7 bases unmatched. CDR1 is SGHTA and CDR2 is FQGNSA in the germline V gene. The CDR3, as DNA: TGTGCCAGCAGCCCGCGGGACAGCCTTAATGAAAAACTGTTTTTT. This encodes CASSPRDSLNEKLFF.

The CDR3 region is CATSRAQGTIYF. CDR3 bases: TGTGCCACCAGCAGAGCTCAGGGGACCATATATTTT. The J gene is TRBJ1-3, the V gene TRBV15, with D maybe TRBD1 (6 bases). Deletions cut 1 base from V and 10 bases from J, with 8 bases between. Germline V gene lookup returns CDR1 LNHNV and CDR2 YYDKDF (reference sequence). This CDR3 has 12 residues.

The V gene is TRBV7-9, the J gene TRBJ2-7; D may be TRBD2 (5 bases). Germline CDR1 and CDR2: SEHNR and FQNEAQ (reference sequence). This CDR3 region has 17 residues. V lost 5 bases to trimming and J lost 1 base, with 21 bases between them. Here the CDR3 DNA reads TGTGCCAGCAGCGGGGTTCGCTCAAGCGGACCTTCCTACGAGCAGTACTTC. It specifies CASSGVRSSGPSYEQYF.

The genes are TRBV6-5 and TRBJ2-7; 7 nucleotides match TRBD1. J lost 3 bases, V lost 7 bases, and 9 bases had no gene match. This CDR3 is built from 14 residues. Germline lookup yields CDR1 MNHEY and CDR2 SVGAGI. CDR3 residues: CASKTQGDFYEQYF. DNA for the CDR3: TGTGCCAGCAAGACCCAGGGGGATTTCTACGAGCAGTACTTC.

The genes are TRBV5-1 and TRBJ2-3, with D perhaps TRBD1 (6 bases). There are 15 residues in the CDR3. Trimming cost V 1 base and J 1 base, with 10 bases left between them. Per germline, CDR1 SGHRS and CDR2 YFSETQ. CDR3 sequence: CASSLNRDGTDTQYF. The CDR3, as DNA: TGCGCCAGCAGCTTGAACAGGGATGGCACAGATACGCAGTATTTT.

The chain is built from TRBV3-1 (or the pseudogene TRBV3-2) and TRBJ1-5; TRBD1 is a possible D gene (5 bases). Germline V lookup: CDR1 LGHDT, CDR2 YNNKEL (reference sequence). Trimming took off 4 bases at V and 5 bases at J, with 36 bases between the two ends. The CDR3 runs to 22 residues. The CDR3 nucleotides are TGTGCCAGCAGCCGCCTCCGGACCAGCGGGGCATGGGGACCGTCGTATTATCAGCCCCAGCATTTT. Protein product: CASSRLRTSGAWGPSYYQPQHF.

The chain joins TRBV11-2 to TRBJ1-2, with D possibly matching TRBD1 (6 bases). Germline-derived CDR1 and CDR2 are SGHAT and FQNNGV. This CDR3 has 15 residues. V lost 3 bases and J lost 7, with 18 bases in between. The CDR3 spells CASSLSWTAVSGYTF. The CDR3 DNA sequence: TGTGCCAGCAGCTTGAGCTGGACAGCAGTTAGTGGCTACACCTTC. Based on the CDR3 plus reference TRBV11-2 and TRBJ1-2, the full variable domain is EAGVAQSPRYKIIEKRQSVAFWCNPISGHATLYWYQQILGQGPKLLIQFQNNGVVDDSQLPKDRFSAERLKGVDSTLKIQPAKLEDSAVYLCASSLSWTAVSGYTFGSGTRLTVV.

This chain uses TRBV2 with TRBJ2-6; 8 bases align to TRBD2. This CDR3 spans 18 amino acids. Trimming at V came to 2 bases and at J to 0 bases, leaving 6 bases not matched to a gene. Germline V gene data show CDR1 as SNHLY and CDR2 as FYNNEI. CDR3 DNA sequence: TGTGCCAGCAGTGAAACACTAGCGGAACACTCTGGGGCCAACGTCCTGACTTTC. Translated, it gives CASSETLAEHSGANVLTF.

The V gene is TRBV5-5, the J gene TRBJ2-7; a weak D match, TRBD2 (6 bases). Germline CDR1 reads SGHKS; CDR2 reads YYEKEE (reference sequence). Trimming took off 3 bases at V and 2 bases at J, with 15 bases between the two ends. The CDR3 loop spans 15 amino acids. In DNA form, the CDR3 reads TGTGCCAGCAGCTCGGCGGGGAATCTCCCCTACGAGCAGTACTTC. Amino acids: CASSSAGNLPYEQYF.

The chain combines TRBV7-2 with TRBJ1-3, with no clear D. CDR3 size: 17 residues. Germline V gene data show CDR1 as SGHTA and CDR2 as FQGNSA. The V gene lost 1 base and the J gene lost 0 bases, with 13 bases spanning the gap. The CDR3 sequence is CASSLGHGGGSGNTIYF. The DNA for the CDR3 is TGTGCCAGCAGCTTAGGGCACGGCGGAGGCTCTGGAAACACCATATATTTT. Together with reference TRBV7-2 and TRBJ1-3, the CDR3 gives the full variable domain: GAGVSQSPSNKVTEKGKDVELRCDPISGHTALYWYRQSLGQGLEFLIYFQGNSAPDKSGLPSDRFSAERTGGSVSTLTIQRTQQEDSAVYLCASSLGHGGGSGNTIYFGEGSWLTVV.